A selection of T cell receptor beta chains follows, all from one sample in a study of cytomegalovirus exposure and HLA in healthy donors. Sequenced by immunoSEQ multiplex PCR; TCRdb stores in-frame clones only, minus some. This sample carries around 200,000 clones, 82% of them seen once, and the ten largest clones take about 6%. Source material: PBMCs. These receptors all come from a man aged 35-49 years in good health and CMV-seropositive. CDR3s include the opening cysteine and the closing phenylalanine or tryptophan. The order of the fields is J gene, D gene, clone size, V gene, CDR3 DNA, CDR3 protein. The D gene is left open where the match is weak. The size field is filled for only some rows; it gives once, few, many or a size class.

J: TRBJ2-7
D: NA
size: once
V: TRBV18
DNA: TGTGCCAGCTCATCAACTCGGACAGATTACGAGCAGTACTTC
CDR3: CASSSTRTDYEQYF

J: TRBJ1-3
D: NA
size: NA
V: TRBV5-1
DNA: TGCGCCAGCAGCTTGTCAGGCACTGGAAACACCATATATTTT
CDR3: CASSLSGTGNTIYF

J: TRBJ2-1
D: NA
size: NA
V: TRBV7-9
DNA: TGTGCCAGCAGCTTAACAGACAATGAGCAGTTCTTC
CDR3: CASSLTDNEQFF

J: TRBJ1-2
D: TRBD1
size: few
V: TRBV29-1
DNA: TGCAGCGTTGAAGCTGAGGGACAGTTCAATGGCTACACCTTC
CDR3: CSVEAEGQFNGYTF

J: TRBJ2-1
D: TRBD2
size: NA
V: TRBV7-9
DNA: TGTGCCAGCAGCGCCCAGACTAGCCCCGAACGATACAATGAGCAGTTCTTC
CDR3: CASSAQTSPERYNEQFF

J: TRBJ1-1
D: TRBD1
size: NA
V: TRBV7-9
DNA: TGTGCCAGCAGCCCTAGGGACAGGGGAAACACTGAAGCTTTCTTT
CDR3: CASSPRDRGNTEAFF

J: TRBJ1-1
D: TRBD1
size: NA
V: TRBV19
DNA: TGTGCCAGTAGGACAGGGGGCCAGAACACTGAAGCTTTCTTT
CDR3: CASRTGGQNTEAFF

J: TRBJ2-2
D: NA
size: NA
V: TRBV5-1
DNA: TGCGCCAGCAGCTTGGACCTAGCGACCGGGGAGCTGTTTTTT
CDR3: CASSLDLATGELFF

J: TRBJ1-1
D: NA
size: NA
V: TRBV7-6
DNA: TGTGCCAGCAGCCGGACCCGGGAAGACACTGAAGCTTTCTTT
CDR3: CASSRTREDTEAFF

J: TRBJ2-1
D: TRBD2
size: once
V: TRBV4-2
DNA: TGTGCCAGCAGCCAATCTCTTTCGGGACTAGGGGACAATGAGCAGTTCTTC
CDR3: CASSQSLSGLGDNEQFF

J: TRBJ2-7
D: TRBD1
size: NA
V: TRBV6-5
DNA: TGTGCCAGCAGCCAGACAGGGGCGGACTACGAGCAGTACTTC
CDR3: CASSQTGADYEQYF

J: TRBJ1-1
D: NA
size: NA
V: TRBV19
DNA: TGTGCCAGTAGATCAACAGGGAACACTGAAGCTTTCTTT
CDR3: CASRSTGNTEAFF

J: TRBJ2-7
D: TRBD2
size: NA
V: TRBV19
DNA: TGTGCCAGCCGTACTAGCGGGAGTACCCACGAGCAGTACTTC
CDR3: CASRTSGSTHEQYF

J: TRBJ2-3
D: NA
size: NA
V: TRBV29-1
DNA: TGCAGCGTAGCACAGGGCCGCACAGATACGCAGTATTTT
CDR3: CSVAQGRTDTQYF

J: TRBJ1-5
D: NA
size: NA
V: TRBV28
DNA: TGTGCCAGCAGTTTAAGCAGTCGGCACAGGAATCAGCCCCAGCATTTT
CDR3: CASSLSSRHRNQPQHF

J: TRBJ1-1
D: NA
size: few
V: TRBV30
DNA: TGTGCCTGGAACATGAACACTGAAGCTTTCTTT
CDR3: CAWNMNTEAFF

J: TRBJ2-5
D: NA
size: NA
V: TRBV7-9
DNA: TGTGCCAGCAGCCGCACTCGCGAGACCCAGTACTTC
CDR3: CASSRTRETQYF

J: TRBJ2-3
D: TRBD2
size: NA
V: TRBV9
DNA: TGTGCCAGCAGCGCGAGGGCGGGAGGGAATGCAGATACGCAGTATTTT
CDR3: CASSARAGGNADTQYF

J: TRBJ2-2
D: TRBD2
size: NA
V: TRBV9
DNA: TGTGCCAGCGCGCTAGCGGGCGACAGGCGGGGCACCGGGGAGCTGTTTTTT
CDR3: CASALAGDRRGTGELFF

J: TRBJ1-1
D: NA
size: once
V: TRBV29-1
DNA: TGCAGCACTAGGCAGATGAACACTGAAGCTTTCTTT
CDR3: CSTRQMNTEAFF

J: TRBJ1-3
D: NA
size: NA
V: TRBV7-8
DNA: TGTGCCAGCAGCTTAGTTGACAGACCTGGAAACACCATATATTTT
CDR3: CASSLVDRPGNTIYF

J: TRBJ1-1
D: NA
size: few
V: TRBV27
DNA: TGTGCCAGCAGCCGACCGTTGGGGGGGCGGGGCACTGAAGCTTTCTTT
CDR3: CASSRPLGGRGTEAFF

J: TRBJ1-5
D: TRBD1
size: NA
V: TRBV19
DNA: TGTGCCAGTAGTCAGACAGGGTTTGACAATCAGCCCCAGCATTTT
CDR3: CASSQTGFDNQPQHF

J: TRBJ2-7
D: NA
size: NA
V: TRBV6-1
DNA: TGTGCCAGCCGGGACACTAGGGAGCAGTACTTC
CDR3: CASRDTREQYF

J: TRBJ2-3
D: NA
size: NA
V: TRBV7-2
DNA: TGTGCCAGCAGCCTCCCTGCTAGCGTTGGCGATACGCAGTATTTT
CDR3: CASSLPASVGDTQYF

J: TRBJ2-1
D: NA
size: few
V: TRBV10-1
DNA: TGCGCCAGCAGTGAGTCCCCCTCTCTAGGGGACTACAATGAGCAGTTCTTC
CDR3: CASSESPSLGDYNEQFF

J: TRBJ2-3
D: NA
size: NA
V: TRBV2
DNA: TGTGCCAGCAGTCTCCGGAGCACAGATACGCAGTATTTT
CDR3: CASSLRSTDTQYF